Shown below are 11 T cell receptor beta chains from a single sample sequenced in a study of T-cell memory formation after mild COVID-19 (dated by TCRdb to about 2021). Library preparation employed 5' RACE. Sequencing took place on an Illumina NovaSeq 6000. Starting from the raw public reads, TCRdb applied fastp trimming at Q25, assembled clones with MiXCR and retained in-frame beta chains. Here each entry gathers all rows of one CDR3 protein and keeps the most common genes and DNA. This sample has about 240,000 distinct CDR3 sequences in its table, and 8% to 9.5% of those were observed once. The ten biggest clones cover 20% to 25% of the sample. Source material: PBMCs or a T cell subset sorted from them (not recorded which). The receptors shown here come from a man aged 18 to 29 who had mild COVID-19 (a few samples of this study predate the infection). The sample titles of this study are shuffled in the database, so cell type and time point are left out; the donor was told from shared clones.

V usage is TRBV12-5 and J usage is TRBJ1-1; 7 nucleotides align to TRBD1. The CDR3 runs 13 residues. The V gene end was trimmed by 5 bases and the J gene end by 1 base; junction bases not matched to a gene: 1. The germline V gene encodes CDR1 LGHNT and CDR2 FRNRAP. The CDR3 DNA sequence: TGTGCTAGTGGTGGACAGGCGAACACTGAAGCTTTCTTT. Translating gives CASGGQANTEAFF.

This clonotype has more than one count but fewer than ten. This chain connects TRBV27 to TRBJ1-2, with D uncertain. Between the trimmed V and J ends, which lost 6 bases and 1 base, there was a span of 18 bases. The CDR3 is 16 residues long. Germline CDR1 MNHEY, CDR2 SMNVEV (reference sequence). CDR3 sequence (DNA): TGTGCCAGCAGAGTCATAAAGGGTATAAGTAACTATGGCTACACCTTC. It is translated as CASRVIKGISNYGYTF.

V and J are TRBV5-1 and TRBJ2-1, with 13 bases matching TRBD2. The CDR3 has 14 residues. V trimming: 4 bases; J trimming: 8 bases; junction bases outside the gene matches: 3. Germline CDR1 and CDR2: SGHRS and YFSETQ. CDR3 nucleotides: TGCGCCAGCAGCACGACTAGCGGGGGGCATGAGCAGTTCTTC. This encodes CASSTTSGGHEQFF.

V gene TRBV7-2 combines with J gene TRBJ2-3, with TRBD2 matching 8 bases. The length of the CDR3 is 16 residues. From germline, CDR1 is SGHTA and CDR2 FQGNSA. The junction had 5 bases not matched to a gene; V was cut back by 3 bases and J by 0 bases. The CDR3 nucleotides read TGTGCCAGCAGCTTGCGACTAGCGTCTAGCACAGATACGCAGTATTTT. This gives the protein CASSLRLASSTDTQYF.

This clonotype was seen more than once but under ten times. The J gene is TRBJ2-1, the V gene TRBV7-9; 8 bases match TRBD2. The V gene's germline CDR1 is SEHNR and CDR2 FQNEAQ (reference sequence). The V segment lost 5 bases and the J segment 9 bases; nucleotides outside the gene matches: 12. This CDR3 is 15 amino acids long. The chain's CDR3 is CASSPRGAGVSEQFF. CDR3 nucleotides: TGTGCCAGCAGCCCGCGGGGGGCAGGTGTGAGTGAGCAGTTCTTC.

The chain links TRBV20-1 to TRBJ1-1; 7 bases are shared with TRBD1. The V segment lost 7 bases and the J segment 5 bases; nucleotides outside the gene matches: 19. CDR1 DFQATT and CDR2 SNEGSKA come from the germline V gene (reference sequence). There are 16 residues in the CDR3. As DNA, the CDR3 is TGCAGTGTCTGGGTGGGACAGAGGACAGAGGGGACTGAAGCTTTCTTT. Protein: CSVWVGQRTEGTEAFF.

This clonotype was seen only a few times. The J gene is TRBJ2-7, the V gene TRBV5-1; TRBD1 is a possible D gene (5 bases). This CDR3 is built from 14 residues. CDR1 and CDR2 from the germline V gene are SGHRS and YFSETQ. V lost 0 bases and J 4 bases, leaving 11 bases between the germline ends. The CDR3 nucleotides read TGCGCCAGCAGCTTGGATCAGGGATTGTACGAGCAGTACGTC. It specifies CASSLDQGLYEQYV.

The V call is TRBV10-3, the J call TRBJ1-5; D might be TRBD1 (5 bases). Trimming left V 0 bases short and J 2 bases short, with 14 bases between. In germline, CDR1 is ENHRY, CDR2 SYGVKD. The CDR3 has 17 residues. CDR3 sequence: CAISESTQGSRNQPQHF. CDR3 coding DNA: TGTGCCATCAGTGAGTCGACTCAGGGCAGCCGCAATCAGCCCCAGCATTTT.

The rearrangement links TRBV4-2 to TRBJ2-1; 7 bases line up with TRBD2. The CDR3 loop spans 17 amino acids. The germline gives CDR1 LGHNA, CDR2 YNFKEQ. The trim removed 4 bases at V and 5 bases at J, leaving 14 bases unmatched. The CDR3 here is CASSPQAFAGVHNEQFF. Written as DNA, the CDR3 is TGTGCCAGCAGCCCGCAAGCATTTGCGGGGGTACACAATGAGCAGTTCTTC.

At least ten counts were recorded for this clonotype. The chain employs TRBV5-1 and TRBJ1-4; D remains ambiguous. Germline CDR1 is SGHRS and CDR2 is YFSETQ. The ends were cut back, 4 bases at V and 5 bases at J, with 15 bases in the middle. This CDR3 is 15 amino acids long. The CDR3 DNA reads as TGCGCCAGCAGCCCCACCGGCTCGGGGAATGAAAAACTGTTTTTT. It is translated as CASSPTGSGNEKLFF.

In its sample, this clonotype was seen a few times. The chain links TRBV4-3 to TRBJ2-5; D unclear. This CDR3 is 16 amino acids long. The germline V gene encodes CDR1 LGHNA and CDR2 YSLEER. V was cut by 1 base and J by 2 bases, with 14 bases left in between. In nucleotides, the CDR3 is TGCGCCAGCAGCCAAGGTGGCCCCGCGTATCAAGAGACCCAGTACTTC. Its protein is CASSQGGPAYQETQYF.